This paragraph reports one T cell receptor (beta chain). As yet, its antigen is unknown. Extraction and reverse transcription of RNA yielded cDNA as the sequencing template. This table comes from immunoSEQ multiplex PCR, and its TCRdb copy is limited to in-frame clones, with some not included. The data show some 200,000 clones, around 50% seen once. This sample is drawn from a study of CD8+ T cells in alopecia areata. Sorting from PBMCs produced CD4+ and CD8+ T cells. The study, taken as a whole, reports: Whereas mice showed it more clearly, TCR sharing across patients was murkier, possibly because of HLA. Especially in alopecia totalis/universalis, lesional scalp showed greater clonality than normal scalp did. Scalp specimens additionally yield sequences from normal skin's resident alphabeta T cells.

Sequencing input: CD8+ T cells sorted from blood. The sequence came from a human donor in good health.

The CDR3 bases are TGTGCCAGTACTACTAGGACAGAGCTGAGCAATCAGCCCCAGCATTTT. This translates into CASTTRTELSNQPQHF. The chain couples TRBV19 to TRBJ1-5, with D possibly being TRBD1 (6 bases). This CDR3 is built from 16 residues. Germline V gene lookup returns CDR1 LNHDA and CDR2 SQIVND (reference sequence). The V gene lost 7 bases and the J gene lost 1 base, with 17 bases spanning the gap.